The rows below give T cell receptor beta chains drawn from one sample of a study of T cell responses to AZD1222 COVID-19 vaccine. TCRdb's copy holds only in-frame clones and misses some; the assay was immunoSEQ multiplex PCR. The table records 150,000 or so clones, about 91% of them present only once. Source: peripheral blood, taken on day 0 of AZD1222 vaccination. The receptors derive from an adult in good health. CDR3s include the opening cysteine and the closing phenylalanine or tryptophan. The D gene is left open where the match is weak. Where a row states a size, it is once, few, many or the class of an expanded clone; other rows omit it.

cdr3_aa: CASRPPRVETQYF
cdr3_nt: TGTGCCAGCAGGCCTCCAAGGGTTGAGACCCAGTACTTC
j_call: TRBJ2-5
clone_size: NA
v_call: TRBV6-2/TRBV6-3
d_call: NA

cdr3_aa: CASSDRAEKLFF
cdr3_nt: TGCGCCAGCAGTGACCGGGCCGAAAAACTGTTTTTT
j_call: TRBJ1-4
clone_size: NA
v_call: TRBV10-1
d_call: NA

cdr3_aa: CASKQGAHTEAFF
cdr3_nt: TGTGCCAGCAAGCAGGGGGCGCACACTGAAGCTTTCTTT
j_call: TRBJ1-1
clone_size: NA
v_call: TRBV2
d_call: TRBD1

cdr3_aa: CASSSGQGSAYGYTF
cdr3_nt: TGTGCCAGCAGTTCCGGACAGGGTAGTGCCTATGGCTACACCTTC
j_call: TRBJ1-2
clone_size: NA
v_call: TRBV6-5
d_call: TRBD1

cdr3_aa: CASGLVSGASPYEQYF
cdr3_nt: TGTGCTAGTGGTTTGGTATCAGGCGCGAGTCCCTACGAGCAGTACTTC
j_call: TRBJ2-7
clone_size: few
v_call: TRBV12-5
d_call: NA

cdr3_aa: CASSYQALANTEAFF
cdr3_nt: TGTGCCAGCAGTTACCAAGCTCTGGCGAACACTGAAGCTTTCTTT
j_call: TRBJ1-1
clone_size: NA
v_call: TRBV6-5
d_call: NA

cdr3_aa: CASSQDMRLEKLFF
cdr3_nt: TGTGCCAGCAGCCAAGATATGAGGTTAGAAAAACTGTTTTTT
j_call: TRBJ1-4
clone_size: NA
v_call: TRBV3-1/TRBV3-2
d_call: NA

cdr3_aa: CASTLAGMANYGYTF
cdr3_nt: TGTGCCAGTACCCTAGCCGGGATGGCTAACTATGGCTACACCTTC
j_call: TRBJ1-2
clone_size: NA
v_call: TRBV19
d_call: NA

cdr3_aa: CASTPGPSMNTEAFF
cdr3_nt: TGTGCCAGTACCCCGGGACCATCCATGAACACTGAAGCTTTCTTT
j_call: TRBJ1-1
clone_size: NA
v_call: TRBV19
d_call: NA

cdr3_aa: CASSFSGRVHEQYF
cdr3_nt: TGTGCCAGCAGTTTTTCTGGCAGGGTCCACGAGCAGTACTTC
j_call: TRBJ2-7
clone_size: NA
v_call: TRBV28
d_call: NA

cdr3_aa: CASSLTPGLGDNEQFF
cdr3_nt: TGTGCCAGCAGCCTCACTCCGGGACTAGGAGATAATGAGCAGTTCTTC
j_call: TRBJ2-1
clone_size: NA
v_call: TRBV9
d_call: TRBD2

cdr3_aa: CASSQDSYGYTF
cdr3_nt: TGTGCCAGCAGCCAAGACTCATATGGCTACACCTTC
j_call: TRBJ1-2
clone_size: NA
v_call: TRBV3-1/TRBV3-2
d_call: NA

cdr3_aa: CASSPGTSGNTIYF
cdr3_nt: TGTGCCAGCAGTCCCGGGACCTCTGGAAACACCATATATTTT
j_call: TRBJ1-3
clone_size: NA
v_call: TRBV28
d_call: NA

cdr3_aa: CASSEAINTGELFF
cdr3_nt: TGCGCCAGCAGTGAGGCAATTAACACCGGGGAGCTGTTTTTT
j_call: TRBJ2-2
clone_size: NA
v_call: TRBV10-2
d_call: NA

cdr3_aa: CATSSGLVGEQYF
cdr3_nt: TGTGCCACCAGCAGTGGACTAGTAGGTGAGCAGTACTTC
j_call: TRBJ2-7
clone_size: NA
v_call: TRBV15
d_call: TRBD2

cdr3_aa: CASSGPIVTYEQYF
cdr3_nt: TGTGCCAGCAGTGGTCCGATAGTTACCTACGAGCAGTACTTC
j_call: TRBJ2-7
clone_size: NA
v_call: TRBV2
d_call: NA

cdr3_aa: CASSQGVLAGGSSYEQYF
cdr3_nt: TGTGCCAGCAGCCAAGGGGTACTAGCGGGAGGCAGCTCCTACGAGCAGTACTTC
j_call: TRBJ2-7
clone_size: once
v_call: TRBV3-1/TRBV3-2
d_call: TRBD2

cdr3_aa: CASSPDHLAPLTSGGRYEQYF
cdr3_nt: TGTGCCAGCAGCCCAGACCACTTGGCGCCCCTGACTAGCGGGGGCCGTTACGAGCAGTACTTC
j_call: TRBJ2-7
clone_size: NA
v_call: TRBV3-1/TRBV3-2
d_call: TRBD2

cdr3_aa: CASSLQGDYGYTF
cdr3_nt: TGTGCCAGCAGTTTGCAGGGAGACTATGGCTACACCTTC
j_call: TRBJ1-2
clone_size: NA
v_call: TRBV11-3
d_call: NA

cdr3_aa: CASSPGGGGYTF
cdr3_nt: TGTGCCAGCAGCCCGGGAGGGGGAGGCTACACCTTC
j_call: TRBJ1-2
clone_size: NA
v_call: TRBV7-2
d_call: NA

cdr3_aa: CASSLAHGRPVGTEAFF
cdr3_nt: TGTGCCAGCAGCTTAGCACACGGGCGTCCCGTTGGCACTGAAGCTTTCTTT
j_call: TRBJ1-1
clone_size: NA
v_call: TRBV7-2
d_call: NA

cdr3_aa: CASSFSTRNTEAFF
cdr3_nt: TGTGCCAGCAGCTTTAGTACCCGGAACACTGAAGCTTTCTTT
j_call: TRBJ1-1
clone_size: NA
v_call: TRBV7-2
d_call: NA

cdr3_aa: CASSHTIGGDTQYF
cdr3_nt: TGCGCCAGCAGCCACACAATCGGGGGAGATACGCAGTATTTT
j_call: TRBJ2-3
clone_size: NA
v_call: TRBV4-1
d_call: NA

cdr3_aa: CASSAPGGEAHEQFF
cdr3_nt: TGTGCCAGTAGTGCCCCGGGGGGCGAAGCGCATGAGCAGTTCTTC
j_call: TRBJ2-1
clone_size: NA
v_call: TRBV19
d_call: NA

cdr3_aa: CASSQERSGRAGRYNEQFF
cdr3_nt: TGTGCCAGCAGCCAAGAACGTAGCGGGAGGGCCGGGCGATACAATGAGCAGTTCTTC
j_call: TRBJ2-1
clone_size: NA
v_call: TRBV14
d_call: TRBD2

cdr3_aa: CASSELGQSNEKVFF
cdr3_nt: TGTGCCAGCAGTGAACTTGGACAGTCAAATGAAAAGGTGTTTTTT
j_call: TRBJ1-4
clone_size: NA
v_call: TRBV6-1
d_call: NA

cdr3_aa: CSASVGDEGNQPQHF
cdr3_nt: TGCAGTGCTAGTGTAGGGGACGAGGGCAATCAGCCCCAGCATTTT
j_call: TRBJ1-5
clone_size: once
v_call: TRBV20-1
d_call: NA

cdr3_aa: CASSLDQIRNEQFF
cdr3_nt: TGCGCCAGCAGCTTGGATCAGATCCGGAATGAGCAGTTCTTC
j_call: TRBJ2-1
clone_size: NA
v_call: TRBV5-1
d_call: NA

cdr3_aa: CASSLDSSYEQYF
cdr3_nt: TGTGCCAGCAGTTTAGACAGCTCCTACGAGCAGTACTTC
j_call: TRBJ2-7
clone_size: NA
v_call: TRBV27
d_call: NA

cdr3_aa: CASSGIQGARTEAFF
cdr3_nt: TGTGCCAGCAGCGGGATCCAGGGGGCGCGCACTGAAGCTTTCTTT
j_call: TRBJ1-1
clone_size: NA
v_call: TRBV7-9
d_call: TRBD1

cdr3_aa: CASSLPRNTEAFF
cdr3_nt: TGTGCCAGCAGCTTGCCCAGAAACACTGAAGCTTTCTTT
j_call: TRBJ1-1
clone_size: NA
v_call: TRBV7-2
d_call: NA

cdr3_aa: CASRRDPYRGSTTGELFF
cdr3_nt: TGCGCCAGCAGACGAGACCCTTACAGGGGATCAACCACCGGGGAGCTGTTTTTT
j_call: TRBJ2-2
clone_size: NA
v_call: TRBV23-1
d_call: TRBD1

cdr3_aa: CASKPIPGTPSYNEQFF
cdr3_nt: TGTGCCAGCAAGCCGATTCCCGGGACGCCCTCCTACAATGAGCAGTTCTTC
j_call: TRBJ2-1
clone_size: few
v_call: TRBV7-9
d_call: NA

cdr3_aa: CASTPGKDYQPQHF
cdr3_nt: TGTGCCAGCACTCCGGGGAAGGACTATCAGCCCCAGCATTTT
j_call: TRBJ1-5
clone_size: NA
v_call: TRBV6-5
d_call: NA

cdr3_aa: CASSQSLTTNEKLFF
cdr3_nt: TGCGCCAGCAGTCAGTCACTGACAACTAATGAAAAACTGTTTTTT
j_call: TRBJ1-4
clone_size: NA
v_call: TRBV4-3
d_call: NA

cdr3_aa: CASRWRDRGSYEQYF
cdr3_nt: TGTGCCAGCAGGTGGCGGGACAGGGGGTCCTACGAGCAGTACTTC
j_call: TRBJ2-7
clone_size: NA
v_call: TRBV6-5
d_call: TRBD1

cdr3_aa: CASSLRGYEQYF
cdr3_nt: TGTGCCAGCAGCCTCCGGGGCTACGAGCAGTACTTC
j_call: TRBJ2-7
clone_size: NA
v_call: TRBV13
d_call: NA

cdr3_aa: CASSVQSGSPADTQYF
cdr3_nt: TGTGCCAGCAGCGTCCAGAGCGGGAGTCCAGCAGATACGCAGTATTTT
j_call: TRBJ2-3
clone_size: NA
v_call: TRBV9
d_call: TRBD2

cdr3_aa: CASSIDGGPGELFF
cdr3_nt: TGTGCCAGTAGTATAGATGGGGGGCCCGGGGAGCTGTTTTTT
j_call: TRBJ2-2
clone_size: NA
v_call: TRBV19
d_call: NA

cdr3_aa: CAIQRGGTDTQYF
cdr3_nt: TGTGCCATCCAGCGGGGAGGCACAGATACGCAGTATTTT
j_call: TRBJ2-3
clone_size: NA
v_call: TRBV11-2
d_call: TRBD2

cdr3_aa: CATSDLVGLGDTDTQYF
cdr3_nt: TGTGCCACCAGTGATTTGGTGGGACTAGGGGACACAGATACGCAGTATTTT
j_call: TRBJ2-3
clone_size: NA
v_call: TRBV24-1
d_call: TRBD2

cdr3_aa: CASSSNLRNEQFF
cdr3_nt: TGTGCCAGCAGCTCGAACCTCCGGAATGAGCAGTTCTTC
j_call: TRBJ2-1
clone_size: NA
v_call: TRBV11-2
d_call: NA

cdr3_aa: CSGQQGENTEAFF
cdr3_nt: TGCAGCGGGCAACAGGGCGAGAACACTGAAGCTTTCTTT
j_call: TRBJ1-1
clone_size: NA
v_call: TRBV29-1
d_call: NA

cdr3_aa: CSGNREEDYTF
cdr3_nt: TGCAGCGGGAACAGGGAAGAGGACTACACCTTC
j_call: TRBJ1-2
clone_size: NA
v_call: TRBV29-1
d_call: NA